This T cell receptor beta chain was identified during a study of blood T cells in healthy people across ages. The study, taken as a whole, reports: When one million T cells were used, diversity estimates were thought to be underestimates.

Through a sample-barcoded 5' primer and a J-beta primer mix, a second PCR was run for roughly 7 to 12 cycles. TCRdb called the 5' RACE reads again in MiXCR, with one record for every CDR3 protein. The sample lists roughly 700,000 distinct CDR3 sequences, around a quarter occurring once. This clonotype showed up just once. Its target is unknown. The sample was also reused in another study, on T cells of mothers and their children. From that paper: A few healthy Caucasian mothers, along with their six children, served as the donors.

The sequence was collected from a boy under 18 in good health. The specimen sequenced was blood.

Here the CDR3 reads CASSQALGVYNEQFF. CDR3 coding DNA: TGTGCCAGCAGCCAAGCACTGGGTGTGTACAATGAGCAGTTCTTC. This sequence joins TRBV3-1 and TRBJ2-1; D gene unclear. Germline loops: CDR1 LGHDT, CDR2 YNNKEL (reference sequence). With 1 base removed from V and 4 bases from J, the gap between germline ends came to 11 bases. This CDR3 spans 15 amino acids.